This record looks at one T cell receptor beta chain sequence and its context. This sample is drawn from a study of cytomegalovirus exposure and HLA in healthy donors. PCR was performed using 60 Vbeta and 13 Jbeta primers. Produced via immunoSEQ multiplex PCR; TCRdb's table is partial and in-frame only. The sample includes about 140,000 clones, around 77% of them seen just once. The CDR3 sequence is 14 residues long. The V gene's germline CDR1 is KGHSH and CDR2 LQKENI. The trim removed 6 bases at V and 5 bases at J, leaving 8 bases unmatched. The chain has TRBV18 and TRBJ2-7; 9 nucleotides match TRBD1. Input material: PBMCs. The clonotype was recovered from a man aged 25-45 years in good health and CMV-seronegative. The CDR3 loop reads CASSEQGALNEQYF. CDR3 DNA sequence: TGTGCCAGCTCCGAACAGGGGGCCTTAAACGAGCAGTACTTC.